The 8 T cell receptor beta chains reported below all come from one sample, sequenced in a study of cytomegalovirus exposure and HLA in healthy donors. The primer mix had 60 Vbeta and 13 Jbeta primers. Measured with immunoSEQ multiplex PCR; TCRdb has only the in-frame clones, and not every one. The table lists 85,000 to 130,000 clones, 60% to 80% of them singletons. Sequences were obtained from PBMCs. These receptor sequences come from a boy aged 5-17 years in good health and CMV-seronegative.

The chain combines TRBV7-6 with TRBJ2-3; a possible D gene is TRBD2 (6 bases). The germline V gene has CDR1 SGHVS and CDR2 FNYEAQ. This CDR3 region has 15 residues. V was shortened by 3 bases and J by 2 bases, with 12 bases between the two germline ends. The CDR3 region is CASSFVAGSTDTQYF. The DNA for the CDR3 is TGTGCCAGCAGCTTCGTTGCGGGATCCACAGATACGCAGTATTTT.

The CDR3 loop is CASRAEYEQYF. The CDR3 DNA reads TGTGCCAGCAGGGCGGAGTACGAGCAGTACTTC. The V call is TRBV2, the J call TRBJ2-7, with D unclear. The CDR3 runs to 11 residues. The V end lost 6 bases, the J end lost 4 bases, and 7 bases lay between the germline ends. Germline CDR1 and CDR2: SNHLY and FYNNEI.

This clone was seen a single time. The rearrangement joins TRBV5-6 to TRBJ2-3, with TRBD2 matching 7 bases. The CDR3 loop spans 15 amino acids. J lost 4 bases, V lost 0 bases, and 5 bases had no gene match. Looked up from germline, CDR1 is SGHDT and CDR2 is YYEEEE. CDR3 residues: CASSLGGRAADTQYF. The DNA for the CDR3 is TGTGCCAGCAGCTTGGGGGGGAGGGCCGCAGATACGCAGTATTTT.

The rearrangement joins TRBV5-1 to TRBJ2-1; 10 bases match TRBD1. The V segment lost 4 bases and the J segment 2 bases; nucleotides outside the gene matches: 18. Germline loops: CDR1 SGHRS, CDR2 YFSETQ. This CDR3 spans 20 amino acids. Written as DNA, the CDR3 is TGCGCCAGCAGCCACATTAACCTGGGACAGGGGACAGGTCCCTACAATGAGCAGTTCTTC. It translates to CASSHINLGQGTGPYNEQFF. Drawing the rest from reference TRBV5-1 and TRBJ2-1, the complete variable domain is KAGVTQTPRYLIKTRGQQVTLSCSPISGHRSVSWYQQTPGQGLQFLFEYFSETQRNKGNFPGRFSGRQFSNSRSEMNVSTLELGDSALYLCASSHINLGQGTGPYNEQFFGPGTRLTVL.

The chain recombines TRBV19 with TRBJ2-1; 9 bases line up with TRBD2. This CDR3 comprises 14 residues. The V and J ends lost 10 bases and 6 bases, in that order; junction bases with no gene match: 10. The germline CDR1 and CDR2 sequences are LNHDA and SQIVND (reference sequence). CDR3 sequence (DNA): TGTGCCACCGGAGCGGGAGGTTTTTCCAATGAGCAGTTCTTC. As protein: CATGAGGFSNEQFF.

V is TRBV19 and J is TRBJ2-3; D remains unclear. The germline CDR1 and CDR2 sequences are LNHDA and SQIVND (reference sequence). This CDR3 contains 13 residues. The V end lost 3 bases, the J end lost 2 bases, and 6 bases lay between the germline ends. Written as DNA, the CDR3 is TGTGCCAGTAGTATGGGCTACACAGATACGCAGTATTTT. Translating it yields CASSMGYTDTQYF.

Details on this clone: At one of its ends the junction is not consistent with the germline gene, which may arise from a read error. The rearrangement links TRBV9 to TRBJ1-1; no clear D gene. The CDR3 runs 12 residues. Per the germline V gene, CDR1 is SGDLS and CDR2 is YYNGEE. The CDR3 DNA reads as TGTGCCGGCAGCGTAGTCGACACTGAAGCTTTCTTT. It encodes CAGSVVDTEAFF.

This chain joins TRBV10-3 and TRBJ1-2; tentative D call: TRBD1 (5 bases). CDR3 size: 15 residues. From germline, CDR1 is ENHRY and CDR2 SYGVKD. V dropped 10 bases and J dropped 7 bases, with 25 bases sitting between them. CDR3 region: CARTGAELMRRGYTF. DNA for the CDR3: TGTGCCAGAACAGGAGCAGAGTTAATGCGGCGTGGCTACACCTTC.